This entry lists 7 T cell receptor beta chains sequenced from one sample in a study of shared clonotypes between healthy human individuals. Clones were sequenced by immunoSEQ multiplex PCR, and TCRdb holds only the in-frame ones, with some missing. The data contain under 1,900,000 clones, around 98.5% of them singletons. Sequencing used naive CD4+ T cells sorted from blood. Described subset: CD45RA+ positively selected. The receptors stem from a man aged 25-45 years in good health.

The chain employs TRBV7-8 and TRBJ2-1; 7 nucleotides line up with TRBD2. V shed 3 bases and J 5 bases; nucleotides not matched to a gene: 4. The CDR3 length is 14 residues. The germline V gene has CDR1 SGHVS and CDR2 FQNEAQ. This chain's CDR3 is CASSLWRGNNEQFF. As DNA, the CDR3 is TGTGCCAGCAGCTTGTGGCGGGGGAACAATGAGCAGTTCTTC. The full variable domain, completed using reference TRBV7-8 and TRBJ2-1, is GAGVSQSPRYKVAKRGQDVALRCDPISGHVSLFWYQQALGQGPEFLTYFQNEAQLDKSGLPSDRFFAERPEGSVSTLKIQRTQQEDSAVYLCASSLWRGNNEQFFGPGTRLTVL.

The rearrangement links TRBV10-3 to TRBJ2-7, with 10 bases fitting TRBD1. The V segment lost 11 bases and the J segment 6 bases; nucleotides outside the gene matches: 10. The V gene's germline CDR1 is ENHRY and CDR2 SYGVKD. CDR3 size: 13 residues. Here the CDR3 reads CALRQGAGSEQYF. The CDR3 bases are TGTGCCCTCCGACAGGGGGCCGGGAGCGAGCAGTACTTC.

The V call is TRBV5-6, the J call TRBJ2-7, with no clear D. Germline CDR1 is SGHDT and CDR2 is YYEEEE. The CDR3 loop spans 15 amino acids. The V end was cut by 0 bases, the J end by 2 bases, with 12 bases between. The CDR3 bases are TGTGCCAGCAGCTTGGTGACTGCCCCTACCTACGAGCAGTACTTC. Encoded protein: CASSLVTAPTYEQYF.

CDR3 nucleotides: TGTGCCAGCAAGAAACCGGGACCCCGGGGCTCCTACGAGCAGTACTTC. Its protein product is CASKKPGPRGSYEQYF. The genes are TRBV28 and TRBJ2-7, with D perhaps TRBD1 or TRBD2 (5 bases each). The CDR3 has 16 amino acids. V lost 7 bases and J lost 0, with 19 bases in between. Per the germline V gene, CDR1 is MDHEN and CDR2 is SYDVKM.

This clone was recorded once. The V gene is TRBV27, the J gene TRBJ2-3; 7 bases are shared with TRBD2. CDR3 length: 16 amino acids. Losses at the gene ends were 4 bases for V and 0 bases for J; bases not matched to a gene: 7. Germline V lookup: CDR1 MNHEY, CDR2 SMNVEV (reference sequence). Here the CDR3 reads CASSSPSGSSTDTQYF. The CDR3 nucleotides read TGTGCCAGCAGTTCCCCTAGCGGATCTAGCACAGATACGCAGTATTTT.

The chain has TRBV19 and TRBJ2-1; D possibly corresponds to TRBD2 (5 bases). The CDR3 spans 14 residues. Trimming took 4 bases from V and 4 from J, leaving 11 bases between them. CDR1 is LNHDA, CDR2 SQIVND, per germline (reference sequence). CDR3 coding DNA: TGTGCCAGTAGTAAGGAGGCTTTTTACAATGAGCAGTTCTTC. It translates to CASSKEAFYNEQFF.

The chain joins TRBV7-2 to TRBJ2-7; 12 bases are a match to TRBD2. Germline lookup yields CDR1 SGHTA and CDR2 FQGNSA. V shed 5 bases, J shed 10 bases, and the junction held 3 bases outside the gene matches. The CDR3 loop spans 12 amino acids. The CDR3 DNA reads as TGTGCCAGCAGCCCACTAGCGGGAGGTCAGTACTTC. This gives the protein CASSPLAGGQYF.